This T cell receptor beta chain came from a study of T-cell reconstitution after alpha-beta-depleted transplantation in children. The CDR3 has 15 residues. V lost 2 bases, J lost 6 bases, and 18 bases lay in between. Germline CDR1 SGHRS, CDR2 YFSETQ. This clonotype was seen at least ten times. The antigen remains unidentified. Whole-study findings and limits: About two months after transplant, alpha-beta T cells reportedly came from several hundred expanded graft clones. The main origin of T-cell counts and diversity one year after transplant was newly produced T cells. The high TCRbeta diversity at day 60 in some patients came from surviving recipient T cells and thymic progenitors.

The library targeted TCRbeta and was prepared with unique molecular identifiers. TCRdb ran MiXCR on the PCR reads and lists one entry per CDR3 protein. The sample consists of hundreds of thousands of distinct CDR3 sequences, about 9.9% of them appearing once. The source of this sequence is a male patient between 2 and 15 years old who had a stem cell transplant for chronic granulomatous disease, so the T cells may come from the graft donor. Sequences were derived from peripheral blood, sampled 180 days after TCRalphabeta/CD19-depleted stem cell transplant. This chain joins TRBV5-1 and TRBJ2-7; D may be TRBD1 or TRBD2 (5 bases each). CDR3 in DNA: TGCGCCAGCAGCTTTCCCCCCGGGGACGGCGGCGAGCAGTACTTC. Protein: CASSFPPGDGGEQYF.